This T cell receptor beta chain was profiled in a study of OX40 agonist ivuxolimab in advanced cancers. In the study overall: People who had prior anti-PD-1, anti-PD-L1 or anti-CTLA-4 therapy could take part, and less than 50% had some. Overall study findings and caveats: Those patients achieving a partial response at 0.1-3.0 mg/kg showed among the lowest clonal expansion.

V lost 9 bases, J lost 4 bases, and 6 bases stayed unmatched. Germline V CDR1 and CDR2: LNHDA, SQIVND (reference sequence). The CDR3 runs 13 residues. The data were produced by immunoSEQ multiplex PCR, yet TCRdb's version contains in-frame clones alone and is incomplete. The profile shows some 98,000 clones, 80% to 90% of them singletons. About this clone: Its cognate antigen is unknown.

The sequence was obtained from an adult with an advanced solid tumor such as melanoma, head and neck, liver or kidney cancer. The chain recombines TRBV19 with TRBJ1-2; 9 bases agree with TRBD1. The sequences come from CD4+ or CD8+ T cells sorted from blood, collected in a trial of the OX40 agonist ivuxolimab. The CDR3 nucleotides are TGTGCCAGCCTGGGACAGGGACCCTATGGCTACACCTTC. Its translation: CASLGQGPYGYTF.